A single sample gave rise to the 9 T cell receptor beta chains below, sequenced in a study of T cells after posttransplantation cyclophosphamide. The repertoire was sequenced with immunoSEQ multiplex PCR; TCRdb's copy has only in-frame clones and lacks some. The table records more than 12,000 clones, roughly 80% of them present only once. The sequenced sample was memory CD4+ T cells sorted from PBMCs. The receptors here all came from a man aged 45-65 years.

The rearrangement joins TRBV2 to TRBJ1-2; D perhaps matches TRBD1 (5 bases). Looked up from germline, CDR1 is SNHLY and CDR2 is FYNNEI. V lost 8 bases and J lost 7, with 20 bases in between. CDR3 size: 14 residues. CDR3 residues: CASGEGLLVGGYTF. For the CDR3, the DNA is TGTGCCAGCGGGGAGGGGCTCCTAGTGGGTGGCTACACCTTC.

The chain joins TRBV29-1 to TRBJ1-1, with 10 positions matching TRBD1. Germline CDR1 SQVTM, CDR2 ANQGSEA. With 6 bases clipped from V and 5 bases from J, the junction kept 6 bases outside the gene matches. This CDR3 region has 13 residues. This CDR3 is CSVVTGGATEAFF. The CDR3 nucleotides are TGCAGCGTCGTGACAGGGGGCGCGACTGAAGCTTTCTTT.

V and J are TRBV6-1 and TRBJ1-5; D is possibly TRBD1 (6 bases). CDR1 is MNHNS, CDR2 SASEGT, per germline. V was shortened by 1 base and J by 7 bases, with 20 bases between the two germline ends. The CDR3 is 17 residues long. The CDR3 bases are TGTGCCAGCAGTGAAGTAAAGGGCGGGGGGGCGCGGCAGCCCCAGCATTTT. Its protein is CASSEVKGGGARQPQHF.

The chain combines TRBV7-9 with TRBJ1-1, with D hard to call. CDR1 and CDR2 from the germline V gene are SEHNR and FQNEAQ (reference sequence). This CDR3 spans 15 amino acids. V lost 5 bases, J lost 0 bases, and 13 bases lay in between. The CDR3 coding sequence is TGTGCCAGCAGCGCAAGCCGGGTCCTGAACACTGAAGCTTTCTTT. Amino acids: CASSASRVLNTEAFF.

This clone was picked up one time. The chain couples TRBV7-9 to TRBJ2-7; maybe TRBD1 (5 bases). The germline gives CDR1 SEHNR, CDR2 FQNEAQ (reference sequence). CDR3 length equals 12 residues. V shed 5 bases and J shed 8 bases, with 13 bases lying between them. For the CDR3, the DNA is TGTGCCAGCAGCCCTCAGGGTGAAAAGCAGTACTTC. Translated: CASSPQGEKQYF.

The gene calls are TRBV9 and TRBJ2-5; perhaps TRBD2 as D (6 bases). Trimming pared 6 bases from V and 5 bases from J, leaving 20 bases between. CDR3 length equals 15 residues. Germline CDR1 reads SGDLS; CDR2 reads YYNGEE. CDR3: CASTPGGETRETQYF. In DNA, the CDR3 is TGTGCCAGCACACCCGGAGGGGAGACCCGGGAGACCCAGTACTTC.

The chain has TRBV5-3 and TRBJ2-7, with D possibly being TRBD2 (6 bases). TRBV5-3 is reported as an ORF; its role is uncertain. The CDR3 loop spans 14 amino acids. With 8 bases removed from V and 3 bases from J, the gap between germline ends came to 18 bases. CDR3 protein: CASETGLHNYEQYF. The CDR3 coding sequence is TGTGCCAGCGAGACGGGACTCCACAACTACGAGCAGTACTTC.

J is TRBJ2-7 and V is TRBV5-6; 7 nucleotides match TRBD1. With V trimmed by 3 bases and J by 2 bases, 8 bases remained unmatched. Germline assignment: CDR1 SGHDT and CDR2 YYEEEE. This CDR3 has 15 amino acids. CDR3 DNA sequence: TGTGCCAGCAGCTCCACACAGGGGTTCCCCTACGAGCAGTACTTC. The encoded protein is CASSSTQGFPYEQYF.

The chain employs TRBV7-3 and TRBJ2-7, with D maybe TRBD1 (5 bases). V lost 6 bases and J 0 bases, leaving 12 bases between the germline ends. CDR1 and CDR2 (germline): SGHTA, FQGTGA. CDR3 length: 14 residues. CDR3 region: CASSSGSSSYEQYF. The CDR3 DNA reads TGTGCCAGCAGTTCAGGGTCGAGCTCCTACGAGCAGTACTTC.